These 12 T cell receptor beta chains originate from one sample sequenced in a study of blood T cells in healthy people across ages (dated by TCRdb to about 2015). Library preparation employed 5' RACE. Data came from an Illumina HiSeq 2500. A second 7 to 11 cycle PCR used a sample-barcoded 5' primer and a J-beta primer mix. In TCRdb, the public reads were trimmed at Q25 with fastp and aligned with MiXCR, with productive beta chains retained. Rows with a matching CDR3 protein are joined into one entry that keeps the most common DNA and genes. The sample table records 1.5 million or so distinct CDR3 sequences; around two fifths of these occur just once. Approximately 7.9% of the sample is taken by the ten largest. Sequencing was carried out using blood. The receptors here all came from a woman younger than 35 in good health.

This clonotype has a handful of counts. The genes are TRBV29-1 and TRBJ2-3; 16 bases agree with TRBD2. V trimming: 4 bases; J trimming: 6 bases; junction bases outside the gene matches: 7. This CDR3 comprises 16 residues. Germline V gives CDR1 SQVTM, CDR2 ANQGSEA. CDR3 in DNA: TGCAGCGTTGCTCAGGGGACTAGCGGGGGGGCCGATACGCAGTATTTT. Encoded protein: CSVAQGTSGGADTQYF.

The chain links TRBV28 to TRBJ2-1, with D possibly matching TRBD2 (5 bases). The germline V gene encodes CDR1 MDHEN and CDR2 SYDVKM. V lost 3 bases and J 6 bases, leaving 24 bases between the germline ends. The length of the CDR3 is 18 residues. In DNA form, the CDR3 reads TGTGCCAGCAGTTTTTTCCTAGCCATCGAACCTACTTCCAATGAGCAGTTCTTC. Protein: CASSFFLAIEPTSNEQFF.

This clonotype was recorded only once. J is TRBJ2-3 and V is TRBV27; a possible D gene is TRBD2 (5 bases). Germline V gene data show CDR1 as MNHEY and CDR2 as SMNVEV (reference sequence). Trimming cost V 5 bases and J 4 bases, with 16 bases left between them. CDR3 size: 15 residues. The CDR3 region is CASSPATSFADTQYF. DNA of the CDR3: TGTGCCAGCAGTCCCGCAACTAGTTTCGCAGATACGCAGTATTTT.

The V and J genes are TRBV12-3 or TRBV12-4 and TRBJ2-5, with TRBD2 identical over 11 bases. This CDR3 has 17 amino acids. J was trimmed by 1 base and V by 3 bases; bases with no gene match: 7. The CDR3 loop reads CASSFGLGTSGQETQYF. The CDR3 coding sequence is TGTGCCAGCAGTTTCGGGCTTGGGACTAGCGGCCAAGAGACCCAGTACTTC.

The chain recombines TRBV7-9 with TRBJ2-2, with D unresolved. The ends were cut back, 1 base at V and 10 bases at J, with 13 bases in the middle. The CDR3 totals 14 residues. CDR1 and CDR2 from the germline V gene are SEHNR and FQNEAQ (reference sequence). CDR3 loop: CASSLDHGPEELFF. The CDR3 region has the DNA TGTGCCAGCAGCTTAGATCACGGTCCGGAGGAGCTGTTTTTT.

The chain couples TRBV7-9 to TRBJ2-7, with 7 bases fitting TRBD2. The CDR3 has 14 amino acids. V trimming: 8 bases; J trimming: 3 bases; junction bases outside the gene matches: 10. Germline V gene sequence: CDR1 SEHNR, CDR2 FQNEAQ (reference sequence). This CDR3 is CASGRWAGDYEQYF. CDR3 in DNA: TGTGCCAGCGGTCGTTGGGCGGGGGACTACGAGCAGTACTTC. The variable domain in full, completed from reference TRBV7-9 and TRBJ2-7, reads DTGVSQNPRHKITKRGQNVTFRCDPISEHNRLYWYRQTLGQGPEFLTYFQNEAQLEKSRLLSDRFSAERPKGSFSTLEIQRTEQGDSAMYLCASGRWAGDYEQYFGPGTRLTVT.

This chain connects TRBV20-1 to TRBJ2-1; TRBD2 matches at 9 bases. After removal of 5 bases from V and 4 bases from J, the junction contained 9 bases not matched to a gene. Germline loops: CDR1 DFQATT, CDR2 SNEGSKA (reference sequence). There are 15 residues in the CDR3. The CDR3 coding sequence is TGCAGTGCTGGAGGGGCGGGAGGGAAATACAATGAGCAGTTCTTC. Encoded protein: CSAGGAGGKYNEQFF.

The chain joins TRBV2 to TRBJ2-1; 11 positions agree with TRBD2. Germline-derived CDR1 and CDR2 are SNHLY and FYNNEI. V gave up 10 bases and J gave up 7 bases; unmatched junction bases: 6. CDR3 length: 13 residues. The CDR3 reads CANSGGARNEQFF. The DNA for the CDR3 is TGTGCCAATAGCGGGGGGGCGAGGAATGAGCAGTTCTTC.

The CDR3 region is CATSIGSGQANYEQYF. The CDR3 coding sequence is TGTGCCACCAGCATAGGTTCTGGCCAGGCAAATTACGAGCAGTACTTC. This sequence joins TRBV15 and TRBJ2-4; no clear D. Judging by the DNA end, TRBJ2-7 fits better; the J call may be wrong. CDR3 length: 16 amino acids. CDR1 LNHNV and CDR2 YYDKDF come from the germline V gene (reference sequence).

The chain employs TRBV4-1 and TRBJ2-5, with TRBD1 matching 9 bases. The J call is uncertain, as TRBJ2-7 better fits the DNA end. Germline V gene sequence: CDR1 MGHRA, CDR2 YSYEKL. The CDR3 totals 14 residues. CDR3 loop: CASSHDRGDHEQYF. The CDR3 region has the DNA TGCGCCAGCAGCCATGACAGGGGGGACCACGAGCAGTACTTC.

CDR3 loop: CATSGTANQETQYF. The DNA of the CDR3 is TGTGCCACCTCCGGGACGGCGAACCAAGAGACCCAGTACTTC. This sequence joins TRBV15 and TRBJ2-5, with D perhaps being TRBD1 or TRBD2 (5 bases each). Germline V gene sequence: CDR1 LNHNV, CDR2 YYDKDF (reference sequence). Trimming cost V 8 bases and J 0 bases, with 13 bases left between them. CDR3 size: 14 residues.

V is TRBV20-1 and J is TRBJ1-2, with D perhaps TRBD1 (6 bases). CDR1 and CDR2 (germline): DFQATT, SNEGSKA (reference sequence). The CDR3 is 13 residues long. With 5 bases removed from V and 6 bases from J, the gap between germline ends came to 16 bases. Written as DNA, the CDR3 is TGCAGTGCTTACCAGGGGACCGAAAATGGCTACACCTTC. It translates to CSAYQGTENGYTF.